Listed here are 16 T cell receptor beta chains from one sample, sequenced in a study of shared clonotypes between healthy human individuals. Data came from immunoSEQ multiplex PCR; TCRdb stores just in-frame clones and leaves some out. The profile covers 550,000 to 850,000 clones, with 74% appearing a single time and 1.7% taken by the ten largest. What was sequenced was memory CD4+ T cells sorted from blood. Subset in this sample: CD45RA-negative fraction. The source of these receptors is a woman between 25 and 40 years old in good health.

This CDR3 reads CSAMVVRAFF. CDR3 DNA: TGCAGTGCTATGGTGGTCAGAGCTTTCTTT. This sequence joins TRBV20-1 and TRBJ1-1; no firm D call. CDR1 DFQATT and CDR2 SNEGSKA come from the germline V gene (reference sequence). The V gene lost 4 bases and the J gene lost 10 bases, with 10 bases spanning the gap. CDR3 length: 10 amino acids.

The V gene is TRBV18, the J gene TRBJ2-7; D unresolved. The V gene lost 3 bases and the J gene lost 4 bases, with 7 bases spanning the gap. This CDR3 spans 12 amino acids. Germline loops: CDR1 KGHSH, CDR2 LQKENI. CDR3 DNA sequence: TGTGCCAGCTCACCGGCGGATTACGAGCAGTACTTC. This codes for CASSPADYEQYF.

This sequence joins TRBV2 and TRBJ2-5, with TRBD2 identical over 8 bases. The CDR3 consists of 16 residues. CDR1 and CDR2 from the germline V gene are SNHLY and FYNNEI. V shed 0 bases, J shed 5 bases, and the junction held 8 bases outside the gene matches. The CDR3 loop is CASSEAIAGGKETQYF. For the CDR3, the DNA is TGTGCCAGCAGTGAAGCTATTGCGGGAGGAAAGGAGACCCAGTACTTC.

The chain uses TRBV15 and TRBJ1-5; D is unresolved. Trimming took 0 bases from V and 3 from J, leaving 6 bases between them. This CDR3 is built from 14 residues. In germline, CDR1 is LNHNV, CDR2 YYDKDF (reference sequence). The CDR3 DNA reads TGTGCCACCAGCAGAGATGGGCTCAATCAGCCCCAGCATTTT. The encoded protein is CATSRDGLNQPQHF.

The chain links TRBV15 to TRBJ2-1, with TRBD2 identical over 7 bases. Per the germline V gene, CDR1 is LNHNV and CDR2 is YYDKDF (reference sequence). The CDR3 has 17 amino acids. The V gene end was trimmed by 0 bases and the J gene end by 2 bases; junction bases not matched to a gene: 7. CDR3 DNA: TGTGCCACCAGCAGAGATCGGCGGGGGTCTCCCTACAATGAGCAGTTCTTC. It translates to CATSRDRRGSPYNEQFF.

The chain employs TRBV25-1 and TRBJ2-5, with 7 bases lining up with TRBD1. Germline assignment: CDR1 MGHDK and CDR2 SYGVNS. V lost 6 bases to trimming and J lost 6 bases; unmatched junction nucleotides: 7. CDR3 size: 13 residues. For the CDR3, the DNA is TGTGCCAGCAGCAGACAGGGCACGCAGACCCAGTACTTC. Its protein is CASSRQGTQTQYF.

The CDR3 is CASSFVGDNEKLFF. The CDR3 coding sequence is TGCGCCAGCAGCTTCGTTGGGGATAATGAAAAACTGTTTTTT. V is TRBV5-1 and J is TRBJ1-4; D ambiguous. Trimming stripped 2 bases from V and 4 bases from J, with 9 bases between. The germline gives CDR1 SGHRS, CDR2 YFSETQ. The CDR3 consists of 14 residues.

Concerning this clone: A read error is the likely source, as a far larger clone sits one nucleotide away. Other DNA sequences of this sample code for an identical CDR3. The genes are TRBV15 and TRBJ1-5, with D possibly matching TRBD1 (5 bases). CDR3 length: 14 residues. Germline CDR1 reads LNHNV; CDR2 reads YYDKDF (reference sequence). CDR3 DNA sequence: TGTGCCACCAGCGGCGGGGGTCTGGGCCAGCCCCAACATTTT. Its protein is CATSGGGLGQPQHF.

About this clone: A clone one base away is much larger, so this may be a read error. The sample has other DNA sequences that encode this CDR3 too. The DNA of the CDR3 is TGCGCCAGCAGCTTTAGTAGCGGCTCCTACAATGAGCAGTTCTTC. Protein product: CASSFSSGSYNEQFF. The V and J genes are TRBV5-1 and TRBJ2-1; perhaps TRBD2 as D (6 bases). The V gene lost 2 bases and the J gene lost 0 bases, with 9 bases spanning the gap. CDR3 size: 15 residues. The germline V gene has CDR1 SGHRS and CDR2 YFSETQ. Based on the CDR3 plus reference TRBV5-1 and TRBJ2-1, the full variable domain is KAGVTQTPRYLIKTRGQQVTLSCSPISGHRSVSWYQQTPGQGLQFLFEYFSETQRNKGNFPGRFSGRQFSNSRSEMNVSTLELGDSALYLCASSFSSGSYNEQFFGPGTRLTVL.

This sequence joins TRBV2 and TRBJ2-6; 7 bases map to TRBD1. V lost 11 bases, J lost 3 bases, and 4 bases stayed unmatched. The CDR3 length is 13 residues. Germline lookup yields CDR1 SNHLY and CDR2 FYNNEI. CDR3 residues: CADRENGANVLTF. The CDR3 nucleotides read TGTGCCGACAGGGAAAATGGGGCCAACGTCCTGACTTTC. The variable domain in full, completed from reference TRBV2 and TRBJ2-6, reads EPEVTQTPSHQVTQMGQEVILRCVPISNHLYFYWYRQILGQKVEFLVSFYNNEISEKSEIFDDQFSVERPDGSNFTLKIRSTKLEDSAMYFCADRENGANVLTFGAGSRLTVL.

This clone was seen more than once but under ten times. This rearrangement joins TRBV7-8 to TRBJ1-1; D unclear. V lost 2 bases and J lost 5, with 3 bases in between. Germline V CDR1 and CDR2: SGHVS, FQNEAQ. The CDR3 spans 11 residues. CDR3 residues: CASSLRTEAFF. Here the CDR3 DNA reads TGTGCCAGCAGCTTAAGGACTGAAGCTTTCTTT.

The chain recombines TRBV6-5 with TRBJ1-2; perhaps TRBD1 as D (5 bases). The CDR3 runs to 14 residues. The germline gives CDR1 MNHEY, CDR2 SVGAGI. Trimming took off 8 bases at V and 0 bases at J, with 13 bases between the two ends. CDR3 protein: CASVTGTANYGYTF. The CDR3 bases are TGTGCCAGCGTCACCGGGACGGCTAACTATGGCTACACCTTC.

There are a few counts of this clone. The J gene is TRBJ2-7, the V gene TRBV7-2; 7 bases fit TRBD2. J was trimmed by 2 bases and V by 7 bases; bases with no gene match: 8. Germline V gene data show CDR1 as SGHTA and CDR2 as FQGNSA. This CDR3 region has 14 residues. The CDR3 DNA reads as TGTGCCAGCACCCCCAAGCGGGGAACCTACGAGCAGTACTTC. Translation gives CASTPKRGTYEQYF.

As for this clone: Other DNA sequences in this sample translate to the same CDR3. CDR3 residues: CASSIGTENYGYTF. The CDR3, as DNA: TGTGCCAGTAGTATTGGTACAGAGAACTATGGCTACACCTTC. The chain uses TRBV19 and TRBJ1-2; D unresolved. The germline V and J ends were trimmed by 3 bases and 2 bases, with 10 bases remaining between them. This CDR3 spans 14 amino acids. Germline lookup yields CDR1 LNHDA and CDR2 SQIVND (reference sequence).

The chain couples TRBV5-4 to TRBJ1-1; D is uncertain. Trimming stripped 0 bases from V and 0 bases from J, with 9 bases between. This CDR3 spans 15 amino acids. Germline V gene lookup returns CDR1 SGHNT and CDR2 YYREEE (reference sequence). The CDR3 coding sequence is TGTGCCAGCAGCTTGGTTAGCAAAATGAACACTGAAGCTTTCTTT. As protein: CASSLVSKMNTEAFF.

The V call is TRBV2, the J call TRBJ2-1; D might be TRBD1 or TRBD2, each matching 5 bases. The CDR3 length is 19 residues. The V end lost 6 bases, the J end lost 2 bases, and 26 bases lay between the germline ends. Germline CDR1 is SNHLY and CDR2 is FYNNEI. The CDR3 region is CASRRDARLGRRTYNEQFF. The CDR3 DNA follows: TGTGCCAGCAGACGAGACGCTCGGTTGGGACGTCGGACCTACAATGAGCAGTTCTTC.